This T cell receptor (beta chain) originates from a study of blood T cells in healthy people across ages. The authors ran a second PCR of 7 to 11 cycles using a sample-barcoded 5' primer and a J-beta primer mix. TCRdb itself ran the 5' RACE reads through MiXCR, one entry per CDR3 protein. The sample includes about 1.5 million distinct CDR3 sequences, approximately 43% seen only once; the top ten take 4%. Germline V gene data show CDR1 as DFQATT and CDR2 as SNEGSKA (reference sequence). The CDR3 is 15 residues long. V gave up 6 bases and J gave up 5 bases, with 21 bases separating them. This clonotype was counted only a few times.

V gene TRBV20-1 combines with J gene TRBJ2-3; possibly TRBD1 for D (7 bases). This receptor was obtained from a woman under 30 in good health. Source material: blood. CDR3 in amino acids: CSAPRRDSGIDTQYF. The DNA of the CDR3 is TGCAGTGCGCCCCGGAGGGACAGTGGGATAGATACGCAGTATTTT.